The clone carrying this TCR beta chain occurred many times. Its matching antigen is unknown. Profiled with immunoSEQ multiplex PCR; TCRdb holds only in-frame clones, not every one. The table records around 34,000 clones without singletons, the ten largest covering 6.7%. This sample stems from a study of T cells after posttransplantation cyclophosphamide. General study results and limits: TRB clonality was highly associated with recipient CMV seropositivity and reactivation. TRB overlap between skin or GI tissue T cells and blood was limited. Donor CD8+ memory clones often dominated recipient blood repertoires at later times.

V lost 2 bases, J lost 9 bases, and 14 bases lay in between. Per germline, CDR1 SGHAT and CDR2 FQDESV (reference sequence). This CDR3 has 14 amino acids. The genes are TRBV11-1 and TRBJ2-1; D may match TRBD1 or TRBD2 (5 bases each). The origin of this receptor is a woman aged 45 to 65 in good health and a related stem cell transplant donor. Source material: PBMCs. The CDR3 coding sequence is TGTGCCAGCAGCTTACAGGGAATGAGGGGTGAGCAGTTCTTC. It encodes CASSLQGMRGEQFF.